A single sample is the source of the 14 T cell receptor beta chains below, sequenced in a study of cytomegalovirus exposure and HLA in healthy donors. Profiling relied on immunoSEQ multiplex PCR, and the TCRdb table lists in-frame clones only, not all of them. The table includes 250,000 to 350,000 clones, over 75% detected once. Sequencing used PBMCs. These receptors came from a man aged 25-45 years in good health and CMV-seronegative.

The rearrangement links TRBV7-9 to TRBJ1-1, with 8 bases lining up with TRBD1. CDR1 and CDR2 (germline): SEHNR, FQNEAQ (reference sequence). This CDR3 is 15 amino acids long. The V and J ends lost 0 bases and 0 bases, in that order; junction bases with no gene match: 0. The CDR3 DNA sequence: TGTGCCAGCAGCTTAGCGGGACAGGTGAACACTGAAGCTTTCTTT. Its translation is CASSLAGQVNTEAFF.

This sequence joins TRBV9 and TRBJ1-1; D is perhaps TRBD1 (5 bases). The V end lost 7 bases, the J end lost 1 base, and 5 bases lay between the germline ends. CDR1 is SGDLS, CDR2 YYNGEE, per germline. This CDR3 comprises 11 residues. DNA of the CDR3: TGTGCCAGCCAGGGGAACACTGAAGCTTTCTTT. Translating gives CASQGNTEAFF.

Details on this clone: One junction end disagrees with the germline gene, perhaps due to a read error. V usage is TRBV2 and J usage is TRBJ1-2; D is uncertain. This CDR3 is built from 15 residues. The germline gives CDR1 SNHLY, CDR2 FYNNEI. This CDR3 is CASNEETLRNYGYTF. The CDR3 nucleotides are TGTGCCAGCAATGAAGAGACACTCCGTAACTATGGCTACACCTTC.

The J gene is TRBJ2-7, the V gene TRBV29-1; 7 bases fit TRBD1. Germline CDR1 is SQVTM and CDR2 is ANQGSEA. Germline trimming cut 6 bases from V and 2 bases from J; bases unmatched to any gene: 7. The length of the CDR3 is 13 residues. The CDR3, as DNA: TGCAGCGTGGGGATTGACAGGGCCTACGAGCAGTACTTC. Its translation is CSVGIDRAYEQYF.

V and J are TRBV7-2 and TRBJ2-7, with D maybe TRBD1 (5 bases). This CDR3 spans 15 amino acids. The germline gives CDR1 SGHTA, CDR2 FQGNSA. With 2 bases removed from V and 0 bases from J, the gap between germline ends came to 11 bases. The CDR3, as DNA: TGTGCCAGCAGCTTACCCGACAGACTCTCCTACGAGCAGTACTTC. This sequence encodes CASSLPDRLSYEQYF.

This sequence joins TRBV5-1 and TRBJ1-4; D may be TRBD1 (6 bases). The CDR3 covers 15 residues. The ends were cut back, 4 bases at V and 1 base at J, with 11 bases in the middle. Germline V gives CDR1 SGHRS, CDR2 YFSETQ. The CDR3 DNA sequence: TGCGCCAGCAGCCTAGCGGACAGAACTAATGAAAAACTGTTTTTT. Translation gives CASSLADRTNEKLFF.

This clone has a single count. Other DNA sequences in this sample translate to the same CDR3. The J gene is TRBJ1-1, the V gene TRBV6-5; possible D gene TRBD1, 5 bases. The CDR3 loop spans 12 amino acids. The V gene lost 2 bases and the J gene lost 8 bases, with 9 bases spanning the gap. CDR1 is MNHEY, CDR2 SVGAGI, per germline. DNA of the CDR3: TGTGCCAGCAGTTACCGGGGGGGAGAAGCTTTCTTT. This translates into CASSYRGGEAFF.

CDR3 in amino acids: CTSSQDGLSGYEQYF. Written as DNA, the CDR3 is TGCACCAGCAGCCAAGATGGCTTGTCGGGCTACGAGCAGTACTTC. V gene TRBV1 combines with J gene TRBJ2-7; the table's D gene call, TRBD2, was not cross checked with the DNA. TRBV1 is a documented pseudogene. This CDR3 is built from 15 residues.

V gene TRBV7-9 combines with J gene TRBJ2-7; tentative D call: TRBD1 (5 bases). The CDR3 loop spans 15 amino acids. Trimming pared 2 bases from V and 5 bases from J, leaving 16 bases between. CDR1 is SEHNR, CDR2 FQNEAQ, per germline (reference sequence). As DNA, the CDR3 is TGTGCCAGCAGCTTATGGGGCTCGGCGGTGGACGAGCAGTACTTC. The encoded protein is CASSLWGSAVDEQYF.

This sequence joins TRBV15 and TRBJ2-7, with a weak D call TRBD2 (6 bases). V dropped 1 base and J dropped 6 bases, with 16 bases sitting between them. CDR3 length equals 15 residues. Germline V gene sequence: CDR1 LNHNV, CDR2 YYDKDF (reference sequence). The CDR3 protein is CATSRARGSEGEQYF. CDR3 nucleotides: TGTGCCACCAGCAGAGCTCGGGGGTCGGAAGGCGAGCAGTACTTC.

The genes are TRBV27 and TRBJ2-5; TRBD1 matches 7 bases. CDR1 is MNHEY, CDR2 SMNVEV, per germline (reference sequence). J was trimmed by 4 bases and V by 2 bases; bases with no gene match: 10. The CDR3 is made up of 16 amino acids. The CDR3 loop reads CASSLREGAARETQYF. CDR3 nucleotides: TGTGCCAGCAGTTTACGAGAGGGGGCGGCCAGAGAGACCCAGTACTTC.

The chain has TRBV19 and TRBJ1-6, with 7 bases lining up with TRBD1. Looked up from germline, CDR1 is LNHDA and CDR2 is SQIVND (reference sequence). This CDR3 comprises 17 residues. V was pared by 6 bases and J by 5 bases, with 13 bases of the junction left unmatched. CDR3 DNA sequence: TGTGCCAGTAGCCCCCTACCGGGACAGCAAAATAATTCACCCCTCCACTTT. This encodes CASSPLPGQQNNSPLHF. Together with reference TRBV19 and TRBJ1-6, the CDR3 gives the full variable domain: DGGITQSPKYLFRKEGQNVTLSCEQNLNHDAMYWYRQDPGQGLRLIYYSQIVNDFQKGDIAEGYSVSREKKESFPLTVTSAQKNPTAFYLCASSPLPGQQNNSPLHFGNGTRLTVT.

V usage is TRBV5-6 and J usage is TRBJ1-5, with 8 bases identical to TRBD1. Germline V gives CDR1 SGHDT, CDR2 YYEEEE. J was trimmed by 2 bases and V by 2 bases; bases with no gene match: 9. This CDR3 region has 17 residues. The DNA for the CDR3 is TGTGCCAGCAGCTTTGGGGGACAGGTAATACGCAATCAGCCCCAGCATTTT. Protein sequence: CASSFGGQVIRNQPQHF.

The CDR3 sequence is CASSIAPLGPGSYEQYF. As DNA, the CDR3 is TGTGCCAGTAGTATAGCCCCTTTGGGCCCCGGCTCCTACGAGCAGTACTTC. The chain uses TRBV19 and TRBJ2-7; D is uncertain. This CDR3 is built from 17 residues. Germline lookup yields CDR1 LNHDA and CDR2 SQIVND (reference sequence). The V gene lost 1 base and the J gene lost 0 bases, with 16 bases spanning the gap.